This entry lists 4 T cell receptor beta chains sequenced from one sample in a study of cytomegalovirus exposure and HLA in healthy donors. Amplification used 60 Vbeta primers and 13 Jbeta primers. Data came from immunoSEQ multiplex PCR; TCRdb stores just in-frame clones and leaves some out. This sample has tens of thousands of clones, with approximately 68% found just once. The sequencing sample was made of PBMCs. The receptors originated from a young woman in good health and CMV-seronegative.

This chain uses TRBV6-5 with TRBJ2-6; a possible D gene is TRBD1 (5 bases). The CDR3 loop spans 14 amino acids. V was trimmed by 0 bases and J by 8 bases, leaving 8 bases between them. Germline lookup yields CDR1 MNHEY and CDR2 SVGAGI. CDR3: CASSYSGASNVLTF. In nucleotides, the CDR3 is TGTGCCAGCAGTTACTCAGGGGCCTCCAACGTCCTGACTTTC.

CDR3 sequence: CASTTGQLNTEAFF. The CDR3 DNA sequence: TGTGCCAGTACTACAGGGCAGCTGAACACTGAAGCTTTCTTT. The V gene is TRBV28, the J gene TRBJ1-1, with D perhaps TRBD1 (6 bases). Between the trimmed V and J ends, which lost 9 bases and 0 bases, there was a span of 14 bases. There are 14 residues in the CDR3. Germline CDR1 and CDR2: MDHEN and SYDVKM.

This clone was observed a few times. The chain is built from TRBV10-2 and TRBJ1-5, with D possibly TRBD1 on 5 matching bases. The V end was cut by 6 bases, the J end by 3 bases, with 9 bases between. The CDR3 extends over 13 amino acids. CDR1 is WSHSY, CDR2 SAAADI, per germline. The CDR3 bases are TGCGCCAGCAGATCACAGGCCAATCAGCCCCAGCATTTT. Amino acids: CASRSQANQPQHF.

The chain uses TRBV7-9 and TRBJ1-2; 9 bases are a match to TRBD1. CDR1 and CDR2 (germline): SEHNR, FQNEAQ (reference sequence). After removal of 2 bases from V and 0 bases from J, the junction contained 7 bases not matched to a gene. The CDR3 extends over 17 amino acids. The CDR3 coding sequence is TGTGCCAGCAGCTTATTGCGGGACAGGGACTCTAACTATGGCTACACCTTC. Amino acids: CASSLLRDRDSNYGYTF.